A single sample gave rise to the 14 T cell receptor beta chains below, sequenced in a study of Tregs in tolerant kidney transplant recipients (dated by TCRdb to the late 2010s). The protocol used for the library was the immunoSEQ multiplex PCR assay. TCRdb's version of the immuneACCESS table is confined to in-frame rearrangements and falls short of the full clone set. An unresolved V gene accounts for under half of the shortfall where checked; the remainder is of unknown origin. The table for this sample lists fewer than 150,000 clones; around 94% of them were counted only once. Over 0.5% of the sample lies in the top ten. Sequenced sample: CD4+ T cells from blood. These receptors originate from a human donor in good health.

The chain recombines TRBV5-1 with TRBJ2-7, with TRBD1 as a possible D gene (6 bases). The CDR3 loop spans 13 amino acids. Germline CDR1 and CDR2: SGHRS and YFSETQ. The V end was cut by 2 bases, the J end by 2 bases, with 8 bases between. This CDR3 reads CASSFTGPYEQYF. CDR3 bases: TGCGCCAGCAGCTTTACAGGGCCCTACGAGCAGTACTTC.

The chain carries TRBV5-4 and TRBJ1-2; D is undetermined. Trimming took off 4 bases at V and 0 bases at J, with 13 bases between the two ends. CDR3 length equals 15 residues. The germline gives CDR1 SGHNT, CDR2 YYREEE (reference sequence). DNA for the CDR3: TGTGCCAGCAGCGCCGGGCCTACCTCTAACTATGGCTACACCTTC. Its protein is CASSAGPTSNYGYTF.

The V gene is TRBV4-1, the J gene TRBJ1-4; D perhaps matches TRBD1 (6 bases). Trimming removed 2 bases from V and 8 bases from J, with 12 bases in between. Germline values: CDR1 MGHRA, CDR2 YSYEKL. This CDR3 is 14 amino acids long. CDR3 nucleotides: TGCGCCAGCAGCCAACCCCCAGGGGAGGAAAAACTGTTTTTT. Protein sequence: CASSQPPGEEKLFF.

V is TRBV19 and J is TRBJ1-5, with a tentative D call TRBD1 (5 bases). The CDR3 is 14 residues long. The germline gives CDR1 LNHDA, CDR2 SQIVND (reference sequence). V lost 3 bases to trimming and J lost 2 bases, with 8 bases between them. This chain's CDR3 is CASSIQQGNQPQHF. The CDR3 DNA follows: TGTGCCAGTAGTATCCAACAGGGCAATCAGCCCCAGCATTTT.

The V and J genes are TRBV5-4 and TRBJ1-4; 11 bases are shared with TRBD1. The CDR3 consists of 14 residues. Germline assignment: CDR1 SGHNT and CDR2 YYREEE (reference sequence). J gave up 8 bases and V 3 bases, and 3 bases lay outside the gene matches. The CDR3 loop reads CASSSGTGGEKLFF. CDR3 DNA sequence: TGTGCCAGCAGCTCCGGGACAGGGGGAGAAAAACTGTTTTTT. The whole variable domain, filled in from reference TRBV5-4 and TRBJ1-4, reads ETGVTQSPTHLIKTRGQQVTLRCSSQSGHNTVSWYQQALGQGPQFIFQYYREEENGRGNFPPRFSGLQFPNYSSELNVNALELDDSALYLCASSSGTGGEKLFFGSGTQLSVL.

The chain is built from TRBV7-8 and TRBJ2-7; 9 nucleotides agree with TRBD2. V was clipped by 2 bases and J by 0 bases; unmatched bases: 2. CDR1 and CDR2 from the germline V gene are SGHVS and FQNEAQ. The length of the CDR3 is 15 residues. The CDR3 protein is CASSLPGLASYEQYF. CDR3 in DNA: TGTGCCAGCAGCTTACCGGGACTAGCCTCCTACGAGCAGTACTTC. Filled out from reference TRBV7-8 and TRBJ2-7, the complete variable domain reads GAGVSQSPRYKVAKRGQDVALRCDPISGHVSLFWYQQALGQGPEFLTYFQNEAQLDKSGLPSDRFFAERPEGSVSTLKIQRTQQEDSAVYLCASSLPGLASYEQYFGPGTRLTVT.

This rearrangement joins TRBV19 to TRBJ1-5, with no clear D. This CDR3 contains 16 residues. V lost 0 bases and J 2 bases, leaving 11 bases between the germline ends. Germline assignment: CDR1 LNHDA and CDR2 SQIVND (reference sequence). The CDR3 DNA follows: TGTGCCAGTAGTATAGATCTCGTAGAAGGCAATCAGCCCCAGCATTTT. Residues: CASSIDLVEGNQPQHF.

This chain uses TRBV7-9 with TRBJ2-7; 7 bases fit TRBD1. The CDR3 extends over 16 amino acids. J was trimmed by 2 bases and V by 5 bases; bases with no gene match: 12. Germline values: CDR1 SEHNR, CDR2 FQNEAQ (reference sequence). This CDR3 is CASSLEDRATAYEQYF. In DNA, the CDR3 is TGTGCCAGCAGCCTAGAAGACAGGGCGACTGCCTACGAGCAGTACTTC.

The chain recombines TRBV4-1 with TRBJ1-1; tentative D call: TRBD1 (5 bases). CDR1 MGHRA and CDR2 YSYEKL come from the germline V gene. The CDR3 extends over 14 amino acids. V was trimmed by 4 bases and J by 10 bases, leaving 19 bases between them. CDR3 nucleotides: TGCGCCAGCAGCCTTGGGACCCCCGGTTTAACAGCTTTCTTT. Translating gives CASSLGTPGLTAFF.

The V and J genes are TRBV5-1 and TRBJ1-2; D call uncertain. The germline V gene has CDR1 SGHRS and CDR2 YFSETQ. The V end was cut by 4 bases, the J end by 8 bases, with 9 bases between. The CDR3 has 11 residues. CDR3 sequence reads: CASSNTWGYTF. The CDR3 nucleotides are TGCGCCAGCAGCAATACGTGGGGCTACACCTTC.

CDR3 loop: CAWSGYKEQYF. The CDR3 nucleotides read TGTGCCTGGAGTGGATATAAAGAGCAGTACTTC. The V and J genes are TRBV30 and TRBJ2-7; D remains ambiguous. Trimming cost V 1 base and J 7 bases, with 8 bases left between them. The CDR3 runs 11 residues. Per germline, CDR1 GTSNPN and CDR2 SVGIG (reference sequence).

The chain carries TRBV4-1 and TRBJ2-3; a weak D match, TRBD1 (5 bases). The germline V gene encodes CDR1 MGHRA and CDR2 YSYEKL. Trimming stripped 3 bases from V and 2 bases from J, with 12 bases between. This CDR3 is built from 15 residues. CDR3 DNA: TGCGCCAGCAGCCAGCCTCCAGGGATCACAGATACGCAGTATTTT. Encoded protein: CASSQPPGITDTQYF.

The chain recombines TRBV18 with TRBJ2-2; TRBD1 is a possible D gene (6 bases). Trimming stripped 5 bases from V and 9 bases from J, with 16 bases between. The CDR3 loop spans 14 amino acids. CDR1 is KGHSH and CDR2 is LQKENI in the germline V gene. The CDR3 here is CASSTSTGLWELFF. CDR3 coding DNA: TGTGCCAGCTCAACATCAACAGGGTTGTGGGAGCTGTTTTTT.

The V and J genes are TRBV2 and TRBJ2-4, with 10 bases fitting TRBD2. There are 17 residues in the CDR3. V trimming: 5 bases; J trimming: 1 base; junction bases outside the gene matches: 8. Germline V gene lookup returns CDR1 SNHLY and CDR2 FYNNEI. Written as DNA, the CDR3 is TGTGCCAGCAGTAGCGGGGGGGCCACCGTGGCCAAAAACATTCAGTACTTC. Amino acid sequence: CASSSGGATVAKNIQYF.